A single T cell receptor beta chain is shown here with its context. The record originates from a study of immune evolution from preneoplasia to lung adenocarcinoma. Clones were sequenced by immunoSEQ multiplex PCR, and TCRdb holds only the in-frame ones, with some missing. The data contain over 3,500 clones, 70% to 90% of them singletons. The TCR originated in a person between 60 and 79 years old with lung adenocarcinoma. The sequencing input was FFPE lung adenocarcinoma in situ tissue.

The CDR3 is CSVDYPQGTDTQYF. Here the CDR3 DNA reads TGCAGCGTTGATTACCCCCAGGGAACAGATACGCAGTATTTT. The chain couples TRBV29-1 to TRBJ2-3; a possible D gene is TRBD1 (5 bases). CDR3 length: 14 residues. Trimming removed 3 bases at V and 3 bases at J, with 13 bases between. The germline V gene has CDR1 SQVTM and CDR2 ANQGSEA.